This is a list of T cell receptor beta chains from one sample in a study of CD8 T cells in Susac syndrome. TCRdb ran MiXCR on the immunoSEQ multiplex PCR reads and lists one entry per CDR3 protein. The sample has hundreds of thousands of distinct CDR3 sequences, 95% seen once. Input material: CD4+ T cells from PBMCs. These receptors were obtained from a human donor with multiple sclerosis. The CDR3 runs from the conserved cysteine through the conserved F or W. Fields, in order: CDR3 length, clone size, J gene, D gene, V gene, CDR3 protein, CDR3 DNA. D genes are given only for firm matches. Clone size appears in some rows only: once, few, many, or a class for an expanded clone.

>15|NA|TRBJ2-7|NA|TRBV23-1
CASSQSWDSQDEQYF
TGCGCCAGCAGTCAATCTTGGGATTCACAGGACGAGCAGTACTTC
>14|NA|TRBJ2-7|NA|TRBV27
CASSFNPKAYEQYF
TGTGCCAGCAGTTTTAATCCTAAAGCCTACGAGCAGTACTTC
>14|NA|TRBJ2-5|NA|TRBV20-1
CSAGPGRSQETQYF
TGCAGTGCTGGACCAGGGCGATCACAAGAGACCCAGTACTTC
>15|NA|TRBJ2-3|NA|TRBV5-1
CASSLVGTSTDTQYF
TGCGCCAGCAGCTTGGTGGGCACGTCAACAGATACGCAGTATTTT
>16|NA|TRBJ2-6|NA|TRBV4-1
CASSYGRGYGANVLTF
TGCGCCAGCAGCTACGGGAGAGGATATGGGGCCAACGTCCTGACTTTC
>15|NA|TRBJ2-7|NA|TRBV27
CASSSRTVGGVEQYF
TGTGCCAGCAGCTCTCGGACGGTTGGCGGTGTGGAGCAGTACTTC
>14|NA|TRBJ1-1|NA|TRBV30
CAWTAWGMNTEAFF
TGTGCCTGGACGGCCTGGGGTATGAACACTGAAGCTTTCTTT
>14|NA|TRBJ2-5|NA|TRBV7-2
CASSLDPGTETQYF
TGTGCCAGCAGCTTAGATCCAGGAACGGAGACCCAGTACTTC
>16|NA|TRBJ2-3|TRBD1|TRBV6-1
CASSFKPGQLTDTQYF
TGTGCCAGCAGCTTTAAGCCGGGACAGCTCACAGATACGCAGTATTTT
>16|NA|TRBJ2-7|TRBD2|TRBV7-2
CASSLGRSGGAHEQYF
TGTGCCAGCAGCTTAGGGCGAAGCGGGGGGGCCCACGAGCAGTACTTC
>15|NA|TRBJ1-6|NA|TRBV27
CASRTGGSYNSPLHF
TGTGCCAGCAGAACGGGCGGCTCCTATAATTCACCCCTCCACTTT
>14|NA|TRBJ2-7|NA|TRBV29-1
CSANVGTLSYEQYF
TGCAGCGCCAACGTCGGGACACTCTCCTACGAGCAGTACTTC
>13|NA|TRBJ2-7|NA|TRBV18
CASSPEALGEQYF
TGTGCCAGCTCACCGGAGGCCCTGGGGGAGCAGTACTTC
>15|NA|TRBJ2-7|TRBD2|TRBV15
CATSSPSGRAYEQYF
TGTGCCACCAGCAGCCCTAGCGGGAGAGCCTACGAGCAGTACTTC
>14|NA|TRBJ1-1|NA|TRBV29-1
CSVEARQYNTEAFF
TGCAGCGTTGAGGCGCGACAGTATAACACTGAAGCTTTCTTT
>13|NA|TRBJ1-1|NA|TRBV30
CAWTPPGGTEAFF
TGTGCCTGGACTCCCCCGGGGGGCACTGAAGCTTTCTTT
>16|once|TRBJ2-7|TRBD1|TRBV27
CASSLSGTGGFYEQYF
TGTGCCAGCAGTTTGTCCGGGACAGGGGGCTTCTACGAGCAGTACTTC
>15|NA|TRBJ2-1|TRBD2|TRBV9
CASSVGASGRVEQFF
TGTGCCAGCAGCGTAGGGGCTAGCGGGAGAGTCGAGCAGTTCTTC
>16|NA|TRBJ2-3|TRBD2|TRBV7-9
CASSLWGGGRADTQYF
TGTGCCAGCAGCTTATGGGGCGGGGGAAGAGCAGATACGCAGTATTTT